This T cell receptor beta chain is drawn from a study of T-cell reconstitution after alpha-beta-depleted transplantation in children. Unique molecular identifiers featured in how the TCRbeta library was prepared. TCRdb re-derived calls from the PCR reads in MiXCR, one entry per CDR3 protein. The sample has about 120,000 distinct CDR3 sequences, more than 20% seen once. Whole-study findings and limits: Where alpha-beta T cells came from about two months after transplant was reportedly several hundred expanded graft clones. It was surviving recipient T cells and thymic progenitors that gave some patients high TCRbeta diversity at day 60.

Germline V gene lookup returns CDR1 SGHAT and CDR2 FQNNGV. The junction had 15 bases not matched to a gene; V was cut back by 8 bases and J by 0 bases. CDR3 length: 19 amino acids. This clonotype was observed once. Its antigen is currently unknown. Specimen: PBMCs, mostly from graft donor cells, collected 180 days after TCRalphabeta/CD19-depleted stem cell transplant. This sequence was found in a male patient aged 2-15 years who had a stem cell transplant for chronic granulomatous disease, so the T cells may come from the graft donor. V and J are TRBV11-2 and TRBJ2-2, with TRBD2 matching over 10 bases. The CDR3 DNA sequence: TGTGCCAGCTCACACCAACCGGGACTAGCGTACACGAACACCGGGGAGCTGTTTTTT. This translates into CASSHQPGLAYTNTGELFF.